This TCR beta chain was recovered during a study of control samples from healthy donors and cancer patients. CDR3 size: 14 residues. V gave up 0 bases and J gave up 2 bases, with 8 bases separating them. Germline V gene data show CDR1 as SGHRS and CDR2 as YFSETQ. Generated by immunoSEQ multiplex PCR, the TCRdb table keeps only in-frame clones and is missing some. The sample lists fewer than 200,000 clones, about 90% occurring once. V usage is TRBV5-1 and J usage is TRBJ1-2; D may be TRBD1 (5 bases). The TCR was taken from a woman in her forties or fifties in good health. Material: blood. CDR3 in amino acids: CASSLGQLNYGYTF. The CDR3 DNA reads TGCGCCAGCAGCTTGGGACAGTTAAACTATGGCTACACCTTC.